These 21 T cell receptor beta chains were all obtained from the same sample, sequenced in a study of regulatory T cells in long-lasting Graves disease. According to the study, TCR beta libraries were built with iRepertoire HTBI primers and CDR3-region Arm-PCR. TCRdb processed the multiplex PCR reads anew with MiXCR; each CDR3 protein has one entry. Among more than 400,000 distinct CDR3 sequences listed, about 17% were seen once. The time point denotes: newly diagnosed GD, antithyroid drugs for less than 3 months. Following extraction of RNA from PBMCs, that RNA was used to make the TCR library. This same sample was also taken into another study, of T cells in Graves' hyperthyroidism and ophthalmopathy.

The sequencing here drew on peripheral blood mononuclear cells (PBMCs), taken at new diagnosis, from a patient treated with antithyroid drugs. The receptors shown here come from a man between 40 and 49 years old with Graves disease.

This clonotype was detected many times. CDR3 coding DNA: TGCAGTGTATTAGCGGGAGGCAAAGAGACCCAGTACTTC. It codes for CSVLAGGKETQYF. The gene calls are TRBV20-1 and TRBJ2-5; 10 nucleotides line up with TRBD2. V gave up 7 bases and J gave up 3 bases; unmatched junction bases: 5. Germline-derived CDR1 and CDR2 are DFQATT and SNEGSKA (reference sequence). The length of the CDR3 is 13 residues.

This clonotype was seen repeatedly, ten times or more. The chain carries TRBV27 and TRBJ2-1; TRBD2 matches at 8 bases. The length of the CDR3 is 16 residues. Trimming at V came to 4 bases and at J to 3 bases, leaving 8 bases not matched to a gene. CDR1 MNHEY and CDR2 SMNVEV come from the germline V gene (reference sequence). The CDR3 sequence is CASSWAQREIYNEQFF. Written as DNA, the CDR3 is TGTGCCAGCAGTTGGGCTCAGCGGGAGATCTACAATGAGCAGTTCTTC.

This clonotype was seen a few times. One junction end does not reproduce the germline sequence, and a read error may be involved. This chain connects TRBV28 to TRBJ2-1, with a weak D call TRBD2 (5 bases). Germline V lookup: CDR1 MDHEN, CDR2 SYDVKM. The CDR3 is made up of 14 amino acids. The CDR3 bases are TGTGCCAGCACTTTAGCGCACTCCTACAATGAGCAGTTCTTC. Its translation: CASTLAHSYNEQFF.

This chain joins TRBV12-3 or TRBV12-4 and TRBJ2-7; no clear D. This CDR3 region has 12 residues. Between the trimmed V and J ends, which lost 6 bases and 6 bases, there was a span of 12 bases. CDR3 nucleotides: TGTGCCAGCAGGGCCATTGGCGGCGAGCAGTACTTC. It encodes CASRAIGGEQYF.

This chain's CDR3 is CASSEEPAGETQYF. The CDR3, as DNA: TGTGCCAGCAGCGAGGAACCCGCCGGAGAGACCCAGTACTTC. This chain links TRBV9 with TRBJ2-5; D remains ambiguous. Germline-derived CDR1 and CDR2 are SGDLS and YYNGEE. The CDR3 is 14 amino acids. Deletions cut 3 bases from V and 4 bases from J, with 13 bases between.

Ten or more counts support this clonotype. The CDR3 bases are TGCAGCGTTGAACAGGACCATGAAGCTTTCTTT. Its translation: CSVEQDHEAFF. The rearrangement joins TRBV29-1 to TRBJ1-1, with unresolved D. There are 11 residues in the CDR3. V was clipped by 2 bases and J by 7 bases, with 8 bases between them. CDR1 and CDR2 from the germline V gene are SQVTM and ANQGSEA.

This clonotype was counted many times. This sequence joins TRBV29-1 and TRBJ2-7; TRBD1 matches 7 bases. J gave up 2 bases and V 5 bases, and 15 bases lay outside the gene matches. CDR1 and CDR2 from the germline V gene are SQVTM and ANQGSEA. The CDR3 is 16 amino acids. CDR3 nucleotide sequence: TGCAGCGTTTTAGATTGGTCCCGGGACAGCACCTACGAGCAGTACTTC. It codes for CSVLDWSRDSTYEQYF.

In this sample, this clonotype turned up a few times. The rearrangement links TRBV15 to TRBJ1-1, with D perhaps TRBD1 (5 bases). Germline V gives CDR1 LNHNV, CDR2 YYDKDF (reference sequence). The ends were cut back, 1 base at V and 1 base at J, with 10 bases in the middle. The CDR3 contains 15 residues. CDR3 bases: TGTGCCACCAGCAGAGGTGGGGCTCAGAACACTGAAGCTTTCTTT. Its protein product is CATSRGGAQNTEAFF.

In regard to this clonotype: Given a much more abundant clone one base away, this may be a read error. The V gene is TRBV2, the J gene TRBJ1-5; D remains ambiguous. V was shortened by 3 bases and J by 16 bases, with 19 bases between the two germline ends. The germline CDR1 and CDR2 sequences are SNHLY and FYNNEI. CDR3 length: 13 amino acids. The CDR3 nucleotides read TGTGCCAGCAGTGATCGGGTGCGCAAAACCTTTCATTTT. This encodes CASSDRVRKTFHF.

V is TRBV4-2 and J is TRBJ2-2; 11 bases are a match to TRBD2. This CDR3 has 15 amino acids. The ends lost 4 bases at V and 7 bases at J; junction bases unmatched: 5. Germline values: CDR1 LGHNA, CDR2 YNFKEQ. DNA of the CDR3: TGTGCCAGCAGCCGGACTAGCGGGCAGGGCGGGGAGCTGTTTTTT. Its protein product is CASSRTSGQGGELFF.

In this sample, this clonotype turned up many times. The chain employs TRBV15 and TRBJ2-3, with D perhaps TRBD2 (6 bases). The germline gives CDR1 LNHNV, CDR2 YYDKDF (reference sequence). This CDR3 is 19 amino acids long. Trimming took 0 bases from V and 0 from J, leaving 19 bases between them. CDR3 sequence: CATSRDLRGMVESTDTQYF. In DNA, the CDR3 is TGTGCCACCAGCAGAGATCTTCGCGGGATGGTGGAGAGCACAGATACGCAGTATTTT. Full variable domain (rest looked up from reference TRBV15 and TRBJ2-3): DAMVIQNPRYQVTQFGKPVTLSCSQTLNHNVMYWYQQKSSQAPKLLFHYYDKDFNNEADTPDNFQSRRPNTSFCFLDIRSPGLGDTAMYLCATSRDLRGMVESTDTQYFGPGTRLTVL.

This chain connects TRBV9 to TRBJ2-2; D gene unclear. The germline CDR1 and CDR2 sequences are SGDLS and YYNGEE. The CDR3 sequence is 13 residues long. Trimming removed 7 bases from V and 0 bases from J, with 7 bases in between. CDR3 nucleotides: TGTGCCAGCTCGACCTCGAACACCGGGGAGCTGTTTTTT. Protein: CASSTSNTGELFF. The full variable domain, rest sourced from reference TRBV9 and TRBJ2-2, is DSGVTQTPKHLITATGQRVTLRCSPRSGDLSVYWYQQSLDQGLQFLIQYYNGEERAKGNILERFSAQQFPDLHSELNLSSLELGDSALYFCASSTSNTGELFFGEGSRLTVL.

V and J are TRBV4-2 and TRBJ2-1, with TRBD2 matching over 14 bases. Per germline, CDR1 LGHNA and CDR2 YNFKEQ. The ends lost 6 bases at V and 8 bases at J; junction bases unmatched: 24. This CDR3 has 21 amino acids. CDR3 DNA sequence: TGTGCCAGCAGTCCAAAAAAAAAGACTAGCGGGAGGGCCATACATACCGATGAGCAGTTCTTC. It specifies CASSPKKKTSGRAIHTDEQFF.

This clonotype was recorded at least ten times. This chain uses TRBV12-3 or TRBV12-4 with TRBJ2-5, with TRBD2 as a possible D gene (5 bases). V lost 4 bases, J lost 5 bases, and 14 bases lay in between. The CDR3 runs to 14 residues. The chain's CDR3 is CASSSDSLRETQYF. DNA for the CDR3: TGTGCCAGCAGTTCGGACTCCCTGAGGGAGACCCAGTACTTC.

The chain uses TRBV14 and TRBJ2-7, with D hard to call. Germline values: CDR1 SGHDN, CDR2 FVKESK. The CDR3 has 13 amino acids. The V end lost 8 bases, the J end lost 0 bases, and 11 bases lay between the germline ends. The DNA of the CDR3 is TGTGCCAGCCAAGGGCTAAACTCCTACGAGCAGTACTTC. Translated: CASQGLNSYEQYF.

This clonotype appeared many times. The genes are TRBV5-1 and TRBJ2-7; 12 bases fit TRBD2. Germline V CDR1 and CDR2: SGHRS, YFSETQ. V shed 4 bases and J 6 bases; nucleotides not matched to a gene: 8. The CDR3 is 15 amino acids. This CDR3 is CASSPLAGGNGEQYF. Here the CDR3 DNA reads TGCGCCAGCAGCCCGCTAGCGGGAGGGAATGGCGAGCAGTACTTC.

This clonotype appeared a few times. The chain employs TRBV30 and TRBJ1-2, with a tentative D call TRBD1 (5 bases). With 5 bases removed from V and 2 bases from J, the gap between germline ends came to 9 bases. The germline CDR1 and CDR2 sequences are GTSNPN and SVGIG (reference sequence). This CDR3 spans 12 amino acids. The CDR3 sequence is CAWGPGNYGYTF. In nucleotides, the CDR3 is TGTGCCTGGGGTCCAGGGAACTATGGCTACACCTTC.

This clonotype was recorded at least ten times. For the CDR3, the DNA is TGCGCCAGCAGCTTGGTGGCGGAAGAAGAAGCTTTCTTT. Its translation: CASSLVAEEEAFF. This chain uses TRBV5-1 with TRBJ1-1; no firm D call. The length of the CDR3 is 13 residues. Trimming took off 0 bases at V and 8 bases at J, with 11 bases between the two ends. The germline CDR1 and CDR2 sequences are SGHRS and YFSETQ.

At least ten counts were recorded for this clonotype. The rearrangement joins TRBV2 to TRBJ2-7, with unresolved D. The CDR3 totals 12 residues. V gave up 6 bases and J gave up 6 bases, with 12 bases separating them. Germline-derived CDR1 and CDR2 are SNHLY and FYNNEI. The DNA for the CDR3 is TGTGCCAGCAGCGATGGGCTATCCGAGCAGTACTTC. Translating gives CASSDGLSEQYF.

This clonotype was seen many times. The chain has TRBV2 and TRBJ2-5, with TRBD1 identical over 7 bases. Unmatched junction bases numbered 6, after V lost 7 bases and J lost 4 bases. The germline V gene encodes CDR1 SNHLY and CDR2 FYNNEI. The CDR3 sequence is 13 residues long. This chain's CDR3 is CASKGAASETQYF. DNA of the CDR3: TGTGCCAGCAAGGGGGCAGCTTCAGAGACCCAGTACTTC. Based on the CDR3 plus reference TRBV2 and TRBJ2-5, the full variable domain is EPEVTQTPSHQVTQMGQEVILRCVPISNHLYFYWYRQILGQKVEFLVSFYNNEISEKSEIFDDQFSVERPDGSNFTLKIRSTKLEDSAMYFCASKGAASETQYFGPGTRLLVL.

There are many counts of this clonotype. CDR3 bases: TGTGCCTGGAGTGCAGGGCTCTACAATGAGCAGTTCTTC. Its translation: CAWSAGLYNEQFF. The chain combines TRBV30 with TRBJ2-1, with D maybe TRBD1 (5 bases). V lost 1 base, J lost 3 bases, and 7 bases lay in between. This CDR3 spans 13 amino acids. Germline CDR1 is GTSNPN and CDR2 is SVGIG (reference sequence). The full variable domain, its missing parts supplied by reference TRBV30 and TRBJ2-1, is SQTIHQWPATLVQPVGSPLSLECTVEGTSNPNLYWYRQAAGRGLQLLFYSVGIGQISSEVPQNLSASRPQDRQFILSSKKLLLSDSGFYLCAWSAGLYNEQFFGPGTRLTVL.